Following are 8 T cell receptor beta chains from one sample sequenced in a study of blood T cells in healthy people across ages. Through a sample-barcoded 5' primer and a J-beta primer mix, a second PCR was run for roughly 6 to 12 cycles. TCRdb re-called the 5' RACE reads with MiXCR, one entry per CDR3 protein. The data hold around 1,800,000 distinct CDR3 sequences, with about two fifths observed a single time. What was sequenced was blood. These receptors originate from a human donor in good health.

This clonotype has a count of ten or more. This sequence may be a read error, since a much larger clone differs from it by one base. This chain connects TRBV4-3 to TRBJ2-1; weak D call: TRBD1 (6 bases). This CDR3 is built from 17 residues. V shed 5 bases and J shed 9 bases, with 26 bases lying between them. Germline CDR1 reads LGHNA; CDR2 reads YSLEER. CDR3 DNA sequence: TGCGCCAGCAGCAGCAAGACCACGGCAGGGGAATGGGGTGAGCAGTTCTTC. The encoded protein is CASSSKTTAGEWGEQFF.

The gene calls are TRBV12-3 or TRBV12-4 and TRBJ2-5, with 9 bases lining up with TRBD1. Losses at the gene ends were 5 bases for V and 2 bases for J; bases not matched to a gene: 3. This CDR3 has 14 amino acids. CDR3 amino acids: CASSTGQGQETQYF. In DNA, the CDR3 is TGTGCCAGCAGTACAGGACAGGGGCAAGAGACCCAGTACTTC.

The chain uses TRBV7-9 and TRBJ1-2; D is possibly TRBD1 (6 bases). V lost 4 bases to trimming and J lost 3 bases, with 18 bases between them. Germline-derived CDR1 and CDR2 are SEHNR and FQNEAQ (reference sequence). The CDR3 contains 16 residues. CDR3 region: CASSSFRGARDYGYTF. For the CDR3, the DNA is TGTGCCAGCAGCTCATTTCGGGGGGCGCGTGACTATGGCTACACCTTC.

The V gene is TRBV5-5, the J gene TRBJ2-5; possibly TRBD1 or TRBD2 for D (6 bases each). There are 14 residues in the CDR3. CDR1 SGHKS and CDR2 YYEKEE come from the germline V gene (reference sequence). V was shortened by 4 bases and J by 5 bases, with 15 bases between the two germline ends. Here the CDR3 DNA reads TGTGCCAGCAGCGCACAGGGTCGGGGGGAGACCCAGTACTTC. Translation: CASSAQGRGETQYF. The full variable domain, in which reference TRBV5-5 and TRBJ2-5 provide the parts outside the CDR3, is DAGVTQSPTHLIKTRGQQVTLRCSPISGHKSVSWYQQVLGQGPQFIFQYYEKEERGRGNFPDRFSARQFPNYSSELNVNALLLGDSALYLCASSAQGRGETQYFGPGTRLLVL.

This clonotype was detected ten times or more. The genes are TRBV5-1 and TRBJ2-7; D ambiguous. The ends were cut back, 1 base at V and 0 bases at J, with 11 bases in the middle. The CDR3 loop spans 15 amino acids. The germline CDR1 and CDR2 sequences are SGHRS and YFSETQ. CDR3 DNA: TGCGCCAGCAGCTTGCGGGCCAGGAGCTCCTACGAGCAGTACTTC. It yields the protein CASSLRARSSYEQYF.

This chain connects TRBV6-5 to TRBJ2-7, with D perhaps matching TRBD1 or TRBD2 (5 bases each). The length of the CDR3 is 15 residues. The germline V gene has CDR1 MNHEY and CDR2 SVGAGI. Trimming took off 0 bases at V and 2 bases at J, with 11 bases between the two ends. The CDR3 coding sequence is TGTGCCAGCAGTTACTCCGGGACGTTAACCTACGAGCAGTACTTC. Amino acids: CASSYSGTLTYEQYF.

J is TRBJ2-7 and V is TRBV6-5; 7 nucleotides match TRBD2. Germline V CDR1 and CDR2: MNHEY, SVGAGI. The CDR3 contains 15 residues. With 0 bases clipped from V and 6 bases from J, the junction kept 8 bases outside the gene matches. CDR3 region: CASSYSTSGVFEQYF. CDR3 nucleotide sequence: TGTGCCAGCAGTTACTCGACCAGCGGGGTTTTCGAGCAGTACTTC.

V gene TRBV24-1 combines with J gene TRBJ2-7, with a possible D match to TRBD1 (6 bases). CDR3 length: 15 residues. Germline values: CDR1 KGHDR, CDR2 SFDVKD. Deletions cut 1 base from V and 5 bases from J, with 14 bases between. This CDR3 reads CATSDFGTGPDEQYF. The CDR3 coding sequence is TGTGCCACCAGTGATTTCGGAACAGGGCCCGACGAGCAGTACTTC.